The 10 T cell receptor beta chains in this list originate from one sample, sequenced in a study of Ad26.COV2.S vaccination and SARS-CoV-2 variants (dated by TCRdb to about 2021). Library preparation was by the immunoSEQ multiplex PCR assay. This is the immuneACCESS table as TCRdb keeps it, with only in-frame sequences that have V and J called. A part of the clones is gone; compared with another copy, unresolved V genes explain less than half, and the rest is unexplained. This sample lists about 370,000 clones; around 85% were detected once. The ten largest clones add up to roughly 3% of the sample. What this sample's treatment or condition label stands for: roughly 19 received Ad26.COV2.S at low or high dose, single or two shots; five or six received placebo; per-sample allocation not given. For vaccine and placebo recipients, the sequenced repertoires came from samples collected on day 63 after the first injection.

The material sequenced was peripheral blood, taken in a trial of Ad26.COV2.S vaccine versus placebo. Every receptor here comes from a person between 18 and 65 years old who received the Ad26.COV2.S COVID-19 vaccine or a placebo.

This chain uses TRBV5-1 with TRBJ2-2; D not certain. The V and J ends lost 1 base and 0 bases respectively, with 7 bases between them. The CDR3 spans 15 residues. Germline V gene data show CDR1 as SGHRS and CDR2 as YFSETQ. The CDR3 DNA reads TGCGCCAGCAGCTTGTTAGCCCCGAACACCGGGGAGCTGTTTTTT. Its translation is CASSLLAPNTGELFF.

V and J are TRBV9 and TRBJ1-6; D perhaps matches TRBD1 (6 bases). The germline gives CDR1 SGDLS, CDR2 YYNGEE. V was pared by 4 bases and J by 5 bases, with 13 bases between. There are 15 residues in the CDR3. CDR3 sequence: CASSPTGADNSPLHF. DNA of the CDR3: TGTGCCAGCAGCCCGACGGGGGCTGATAATTCACCCCTCCACTTT.

The chain links TRBV5-4 to TRBJ1-2; TRBD1 agrees at 12 bases. The CDR3 is 15 residues long. Trimming at V came to 4 bases and at J to 7 bases, leaving 8 bases not matched to a gene. The germline V gene encodes CDR1 SGHNT and CDR2 YYREEE (reference sequence). For the CDR3, the DNA is TGTGCCAGCAGCCTAAAGGGACAGGGGGCTGCTGGCTACACCTTC. Translation: CASSLKGQGAAGYTF.

The gene calls are TRBV18 and TRBJ2-5; D may be TRBD1 (5 bases). The CDR3 runs 16 residues. Trimming pared 2 bases from V and 4 bases from J, leaving 17 bases between. Germline assignment: CDR1 KGHSH and CDR2 LQKENI. CDR3 in DNA: TGTGCCAGCTCACCATCGACAGACGATGTTGGAGAGACCCAGTACTTC. Its protein product is CASSPSTDDVGETQYF.

The chain joins TRBV4-3 to TRBJ1-2; D not certain. This CDR3 contains 15 residues. The germline V gene has CDR1 LGHNA and CDR2 YSLEER. Trimming shortened V by 0 bases and J by 5 bases, and 13 bases separated the two germline ends. Here the CDR3 reads CASSQDPQNPYGYTF. The DNA for the CDR3 is TGCGCCAGCAGCCAAGATCCCCAGAACCCATATGGCTACACCTTC.

J is TRBJ1-1 and V is TRBV4-1; D gene unclear. The CDR3 sequence is 14 residues long. Germline V gene lookup returns CDR1 MGHRA and CDR2 YSYEKL. Trimming pared 2 bases from V and 4 bases from J, leaving 11 bases between. The CDR3 nucleotides read TGCGCCAGCAGCCAAACATACCCCGTCACTGAAGCTTTCTTT. Residues: CASSQTYPVTEAFF.

J is TRBJ2-1 and V is TRBV20-1, with 8 bases identical to TRBD2. The length of the CDR3 is 14 residues. Trimming took 3 bases from V and 7 from J; bases not matched to a gene: 8. The germline V gene has CDR1 DFQATT and CDR2 SNEGSKA (reference sequence). The CDR3 nucleotides are TGCAGTGCTAGTCCCAGCGGGGGTAGAAATGAGCAGTTCTTC. Its protein product is CSASPSGGRNEQFF.

The chain combines TRBV2 with TRBJ2-1; 9 bases are a match to TRBD1. CDR3 length equals 13 residues. J lost 6 bases, V lost 10 bases, and 7 bases had no gene match. Germline CDR1 and CDR2: SNHLY and FYNNEI. In DNA form, the CDR3 reads TGTGCCAAGGGGACAGGGTCCCCCAATGAGCAGTTCTTC. The encoded protein is CAKGTGSPNEQFF.

The rearrangement uses TRBV7-9 and TRBJ2-5, with D unclear. CDR3 length: 12 residues. From germline, CDR1 is SEHNR and CDR2 FQNEAQ (reference sequence). With 5 bases removed from V and 10 bases from J, the gap between germline ends came to 14 bases. The chain's CDR3 is CASSQSTRRQYF. Written as DNA, the CDR3 is TGTGCCAGCAGCCAATCTACTCGCCGCCAGTACTTC.

This chain links TRBV5-6 with TRBJ1-6, with TRBD1 identical over 10 bases. Trimming took 4 bases from V and 10 from J; bases not matched to a gene: 11. The length of the CDR3 is 16 residues. Germline V CDR1 and CDR2: SGHDT, YYEEEE. Here the CDR3 DNA reads TGTGCCAGCAGCCAGGGGCCGGGACAGGGGTCCTCACCCCTCCACTTT. It encodes CASSQGPGQGSSPLHF.